Sequencing of this T cell receptor (beta chain) was carried out in a study of CD8+CD57+ T cells in acquired aplastic anemia. Study-level results: Under 35 was the count of CD8+ CDR3 sequences that patients shared with controls.

CDR3 and TCR beta VDJ profiling relied on genomic DNA as the template. MiXCR, run by TCRdb on the reads, gives a single entry per CDR3 protein. The sample consists of about half a million distinct CDR3 sequences, around a third of them appearing once. All patients picked for sequencing had shown, by flow cytometry, an expansion of CD8+CD57+ cells. J was trimmed by 5 bases and V by 5 bases; bases with no gene match: 11. Germline V gene data show CDR1 as SEHNR and CDR2 as FQNEAQ (reference sequence). CDR3 size: 15 residues. The table lists this clonotype with a few counts. What it binds is not known. This clonotype originated in a human donor with aplastic anemia. This sequence joins TRBV7-9 and TRBJ1-1; 7 bases agree with TRBD1. The specimen was sorted CD4+, CD8+, or CD8+CD57+ T cells (not recorded which) from PBMCs. DNA for the CDR3: TGTGCCAGCAGCCATAACAGGGGAGAGGGGACTGAAGCTTTCTTT. It specifies CASSHNRGEGTEAFF.